What follows are 17 T cell receptor beta chains derived from one specimen sequenced in a study of chemoradiotherapy in HPV16-positive cancers (dated by TCRdb to 2022 to 2024). The library was obtained by the immunoSEQ multiplex PCR assay. TCRdb holds this immuneACCESS table with in-frame rearrangements only. Some clones are missing; in checked studies, unresolved V genes explain under half, and the rest has no known cause. The sample has some 12,000 clones on record, about three quarters of them singletons. The ten largest clones add up to roughly 8.3% of the sample. Collection of the sample occurred from a patient who underwent chemoradiotherapy. All receptors derive from a human donor with HPV-associated anogenital cancer.

V and J are TRBV11-2 and TRBJ2-1; no reliable D call. Trimming shortened V by 6 bases and J by 9 bases, and 15 bases separated the two germline ends. CDR3 length equals 13 residues. Germline CDR1 is SGHAT and CDR2 is FQNNGV. The CDR3 nucleotides read TGTGCCAGCAGGTCTCTCCAGGATCTTGAGCAGTTCTTC. Translated: CASRSLQDLEQFF.

The V and J genes are TRBV27 and TRBJ1-4; 7 bases fit TRBD1. CDR1 and CDR2 from the germline V gene are MNHEY and SMNVEV (reference sequence). The CDR3 has 15 amino acids. With V trimmed by 5 bases and J by 4 bases, 7 bases remained unmatched. In DNA form, the CDR3 reads TGTGCCAGCAGTCTAACGGGACAGCTTAATGAAAAACTGTTTTTT. Translated: CASSLTGQLNEKLFF. Full variable domain (remainder filled in from reference TRBV27 and TRBJ1-4): EAQVTQNPRYLITVTGKKLTVTCSQNMNHEYMSWYRQDPGLGLRQIYYSMNVEVTDKGDVPEGYKVSRKEKRNFPLILESPSPNQTSLYFCASSLTGQLNEKLFFGSGTQLSVL.

The chain couples TRBV21-1 to TRBJ1-2; whether TRBD1, the table's D call, matches the DNA was not checked. TRBV21-1 is described as a pseudogene. The CDR3 consists of 14 residues. CDR3 sequence (DNA): TGTGCCAGCAGCAAAATACCAGGGAACTATGGCTACACCTTC. This sequence encodes CASSKIPGNYGYTF.

This clone was detected only once. The chain couples TRBV6-1 to TRBJ2-3; no reliable D call. V dropped 2 bases and J dropped 1 base, with 7 bases sitting between them. Germline CDR1 MNHNS, CDR2 SASEGT. The CDR3 contains 14 residues. The CDR3 is CASSETPRTDTQYF. In DNA, the CDR3 is TGTGCCAGCAGTGAAACGCCGCGCACAGATACGCAGTATTTT.

This clone showed up just once. The chain has TRBV7-9 and TRBJ1-2, with TRBD1 as a possible D gene (5 bases). Trimming shortened V by 1 base and J by 4 bases, and 16 bases separated the two germline ends. This CDR3 region has 16 residues. Germline V lookup: CDR1 SEHNR, CDR2 FQNEAQ (reference sequence). CDR3 nucleotides: TGTGCCAGCAGCTTAGATTCCAGGGAAGGCACCTATGGCTACACCTTC. It translates to CASSLDSREGTYGYTF. Full variable domain (rest looked up from reference TRBV7-9 and TRBJ1-2): DTGVSQNPRHKITKRGQNVTFRCDPISEHNRLYWYRQTLGQGPEFLTYFQNEAQLEKSRLLSDRFSAERPKGSFSTLEIQRTEQGDSAMYLCASSLDSREGTYGYTFGSGTRLTVV.

The V and J genes are TRBV5-1 and TRBJ2-3; 14 bases align to TRBD2. Germline trimming cut 4 bases from V and 5 bases from J; bases unmatched to any gene: 9. Germline V gene sequence: CDR1 SGHRS, CDR2 YFSETQ. This CDR3 is 17 amino acids long. The CDR3 loop reads CASSPLGLAGGKDTQYF. The CDR3 DNA reads TGCGCCAGCAGCCCCCTCGGACTAGCGGGAGGTAAAGATACGCAGTATTTT. The whole variable domain, remainder taken from reference TRBV5-1 and TRBJ2-3, is KAGVTQTPRYLIKTRGQQVTLSCSPISGHRSVSWYQQTPGQGLQFLFEYFSETQRNKGNFPGRFSGRQFSNSRSEMNVSTLELGDSALYLCASSPLGLAGGKDTQYFGPGTRLTVL.

The chain employs TRBV12-1 and TRBJ2-3; the D segment call TRBD1 is taken from the table without a DNA check. TRBV12-1 is a recognized pseudogene. CDR3 length: 12 residues. The CDR3 loop reads CASSFRQGCQYF. The CDR3 DNA reads TGTGCCAGCAGCTTCAGACAGGGATGTCAATATTTT.

Concerning this clone: This same CDR3 is encoded by further DNA sequences in the sample. This chain connects TRBV6-4 to TRBJ2-2; D is undetermined. CDR3 size: 14 residues. CDR1 and CDR2 from the germline V gene are MRHNA and SNTAGT. Deletions cut 0 bases from V and 3 bases from J, with 5 bases between. The CDR3 DNA is TGTGCCAGCAGTGACTCAATAGACACCGGGGAGCTGTTTTTT. Translation gives CASSDSIDTGELFF.

This sequence joins TRBV7-8 and TRBJ2-7; D perhaps matches TRBD1 (6 bases). V was clipped by 5 bases and J by 2 bases, with 13 bases between them. CDR1 and CDR2 from the germline V gene are SGHVS and FQNEAQ. The CDR3 loop spans 14 amino acids. DNA for the CDR3: TGTGCCAGCAGCAACCCCGGACAGACCTACGAGCAGTACTTC. This codes for CASSNPGQTYEQYF.

The chain employs TRBV5-5 and TRBJ2-2; 7 nucleotides align to TRBD2. Germline V gives CDR1 SGHKS, CDR2 YYEKEE (reference sequence). The CDR3 loop spans 15 amino acids. Trimming took 0 bases from V and 2 from J; bases not matched to a gene: 1. This CDR3 reads CASSLGLANTGELFF. CDR3 nucleotide sequence: TGTGCCAGCAGCTTGGGACTAGCAAACACCGGGGAGCTGTTTTTT.

This clone was seen a single time. This rearrangement joins TRBV28 to TRBJ1-6; D is ambiguous. Trimming took 2 bases from V and 7 from J, leaving 12 bases between them. This CDR3 has 15 amino acids. Germline V gene sequence: CDR1 MDHEN, CDR2 SYDVKM. CDR3 sequence (DNA): TGTGCCAGCAGTTTACCCGGCACTTCGAATTCACCCCTCCACTTT. This encodes CASSLPGTSNSPLHF.

The chain has TRBV6-1 and TRBJ1-4, with D maybe TRBD1 (5 bases). Germline lookup yields CDR1 MNHNS and CDR2 SASEGT. The CDR3 contains 14 residues. Between the trimmed V and J ends, which lost 3 bases and 7 bases, there was a span of 12 bases. CDR3 protein: CASSDRVRGEKLFF. The CDR3 nucleotides are TGTGCCAGCAGTGACAGGGTTCGGGGTGAAAAACTGTTTTTT.

The rearrangement uses TRBV27 and TRBJ1-2, with 11 bases identical to TRBD1. This CDR3 is built from 16 residues. With 5 bases clipped from V and 8 bases from J, the junction kept 13 bases outside the gene matches. Germline lookup yields CDR1 MNHEY and CDR2 SMNVEV (reference sequence). CDR3: CASSEGQGALKRGYTF. The CDR3 nucleotides are TGTGCCAGCAGTGAAGGACAGGGGGCTCTGAAACGAGGCTACACCTTC.

The chain carries TRBV15 and TRBJ1-6; D not certain. The CDR3 has 15 amino acids. The V gene's germline CDR1 is LNHNV and CDR2 YYDKDF (reference sequence). The V gene lost 3 bases and the J gene lost 5 bases, with 11 bases spanning the gap. The CDR3 DNA sequence: TGTGCCACCAGCAGCCGGTATCCCGATAATTCACCCCTCCACTTT. It encodes CATSSRYPDNSPLHF.

The rearrangement uses TRBV10-3 and TRBJ2-7, with D perhaps TRBD1 (6 bases). CDR1 and CDR2 from the germline V gene are ENHRY and SYGVKD. This CDR3 spans 15 amino acids. V shed 0 bases and J shed 0 bases, with 9 bases lying between them. The CDR3, as DNA: TGTGCCATCAGTGAGTCTGAGACAGGCTCCTACGAGCAGTACTTC. It yields the protein CAISESETGSYEQYF.

The V call is TRBV7-2, the J call TRBJ1-5; TRBD1 matches at 7 bases. Germline lookup yields CDR1 SGHTA and CDR2 FQGNSA. The CDR3 extends over 14 amino acids. J lost 5 bases, V lost 5 bases, and 6 bases had no gene match. The CDR3 here is CASSAGQVYQPQHF. The CDR3 region has the DNA TGTGCCAGCAGCGCCGGACAGGTCTATCAGCCCCAGCATTTT.

The V call is TRBV4-3, the J call TRBJ2-3; no clear D gene. The V and J ends lost 3 bases and 0 bases respectively, with 25 bases between them. Germline V gene sequence: CDR1 LGHNA, CDR2 YSLEER. This CDR3 has 20 residues. The CDR3 sequence is CASSQAKTQLQSGSTDTQYF. The CDR3 DNA reads as TGCGCCAGCAGCCAGGCCAAAACACAACTTCAGTCCGGGAGCACAGATACGCAGTATTTT.